Listed below are T cell receptor beta chains from one sample, sequenced in a study of T cells in Graves' hyperthyroidism and ophthalmopathy. A single record per CDR3 protein comes from TCRdb applying MiXCR to the multiplex PCR reads. The data hold about 720,000 distinct CDR3 sequences, with about 19% observed a single time. The material sequenced was blood. These receptors came from a woman in her 50s with Graves' hyperthyroidism that later progressed to Graves' ophthalmopathy. The CDR3 runs from the conserved cysteine through the conserved F or W. The order of the fields is J gene, V gene, D gene, clone size, CDR3 DNA, CDR3 protein. D genes are given only for firm matches. Clone size appears in some rows only: once, few, many, or a class for an expanded clone.

j_call: TRBJ1-6; v_call: TRBV3-1; d_call: .; clone_size: many; cdr3_nt: TGTGCCAGCAGCCACAGTCCACACTCCTATAATTCACCCCTCCACTTT; cdr3_aa: CASSHSPHSYNSPLHF
j_call: TRBJ1-2; v_call: TRBV5-5; d_call: .; clone_size: .; cdr3_nt: TGTGCCAGCAGCTTGTTCAACCCAGAGGGTGGCTACACCTTC; cdr3_aa: CASSLFNPEGGYTF
j_call: TRBJ2-3; v_call: TRBV20-1; d_call: TRBD2; clone_size: many; cdr3_nt: TGCAGTGCTATACCGGGACTAGCAGGCACGCAGTATTTT; cdr3_aa: CSAIPGLAGTQYF
j_call: TRBJ2-6; v_call: TRBV6-1; d_call: .; clone_size: .; cdr3_nt: TGTGCCGGCAGGAGCAGGACACCAGCCTCTGGGGCCAACGTCCTGACTTTC; cdr3_aa: CAGRSRTPASGANVLTF
j_call: TRBJ2-7; v_call: TRBV18; d_call: .; clone_size: many; cdr3_nt: TGTGCCAGCTCACCAGTCCGTGACGAGCAGTACTTC; cdr3_aa: CASSPVRDEQYF
j_call: TRBJ2-3; v_call: TRBV20-1; d_call: TRBD2; clone_size: .; cdr3_nt: TGCAGTGCTGATGCTAGCGGGGGGTACACAGATACGCAGTATTTT; cdr3_aa: CSADASGGYTDTQYF
j_call: TRBJ2-1; v_call: TRBV6-1; d_call: .; clone_size: .; cdr3_nt: TGTGCCAGCAGTGAATACGGGGGGCTCGGCAATGAGCAGTTCTTC; cdr3_aa: CASSEYGGLGNEQFF
j_call: TRBJ1-3; v_call: TRBV5-1; d_call: .; clone_size: many; cdr3_nt: TGCGCCAGCAGCCCGTTGGCCGGACCGGCGTCTGGAAACACCATATATTTT; cdr3_aa: CASSPLAGPASGNTIYF
j_call: TRBJ1-5; v_call: TRBV7-2; d_call: .; clone_size: few; cdr3_nt: TGTGCCAGCAGCTTCGCGGGGGTCGGCCAGCCCCAGCATTTT; cdr3_aa: CASSFAGVGQPQHF
j_call: TRBJ2-3; v_call: TRBV15; d_call: TRBD1; clone_size: many; cdr3_nt: TGTGCCACCAGCAGAGATGGGGGACAGGGGACAGATACGCAGTATTTT; cdr3_aa: CATSRDGGQGTDTQYF
j_call: TRBJ2-1; v_call: TRBV27; d_call: TRBD1; clone_size: .; cdr3_nt: TGTGCCAGCGGGGCTACAGGGGTTCGCTACAATGAGCAGTTCTTC; cdr3_aa: CASGATGVRYNEQFF
j_call: TRBJ2-3; v_call: TRBV5-1; d_call: TRBD1; clone_size: once; cdr3_nt: TGCGCCAGCAGCTTGAGGGCGACAGGGCGGGCAGATACGCAGTATTTT; cdr3_aa: CASSLRATGRADTQYF
j_call: TRBJ1-6; v_call: TRBV6-1; d_call: .; clone_size: .; cdr3_nt: TGTGCCAGCAGTCGACCGACGGGGGGGAGGGGGTCACCCCTCCACTTT; cdr3_aa: CASSRPTGGRGSPLHF
j_call: TRBJ2-3; v_call: TRBV11-3; d_call: .; clone_size: .; cdr3_nt: TGTGCCAGCACCCCACTAGGGGCAGGAGGCACAGATACGCAGTATTTT; cdr3_aa: CASTPLGAGGTDTQYF
j_call: TRBJ2-3; v_call: TRBV20-1; d_call: .; clone_size: .; cdr3_nt: TGCAGTGCCCCCTGGGCTTATTCTAGCACAGATACGCAGTATTTT; cdr3_aa: CSAPWAYSSTDTQYF
j_call: TRBJ2-3; v_call: TRBV7-2; d_call: .; clone_size: .; cdr3_nt: TGTGCCAGCAGCTTAGTCCCTAGCAGCCCCACAGATACGCAGTATTTT; cdr3_aa: CASSLVPSSPTDTQYF
j_call: TRBJ2-1; v_call: TRBV11-2; d_call: .; clone_size: many; cdr3_nt: TGTGCCAGCAGCACTACAACCGGCAATGAGCAGTTCTTC; cdr3_aa: CASSTTTGNEQFF
j_call: TRBJ1-1; v_call: TRBV10-1; d_call: .; clone_size: .; cdr3_nt: TGCGCCACCCAAAGGGTAATGAACACTGAAGCTTTCTTT; cdr3_aa: CATQRVMNTEAFF
j_call: TRBJ2-2; v_call: TRBV12-3/TRBV12-4; d_call: TRBD1; clone_size: many; cdr3_nt: TGTGCCAGCAGCCCACAGGGGGCGGCGATCGGGGAGCTGTTTTTT; cdr3_aa: CASSPQGAAIGELFF
j_call: TRBJ1-6; v_call: TRBV10-3; d_call: .; clone_size: few; cdr3_nt: TGTGCCATCAGTAGGGTTACCGCACAGGGTTATAATTCACCCCTCCACTTT; cdr3_aa: CAISRVTAQGYNSPLHF
j_call: TRBJ2-5; v_call: TRBV7-9; d_call: TRBD2; clone_size: many; cdr3_nt: TGTGCCAGCAGCTTTCCTAGCGGGGGGCCAGAGACCCAGTACTTC; cdr3_aa: CASSFPSGGPETQYF
j_call: TRBJ1-3; v_call: TRBV29-1; d_call: .; clone_size: .; cdr3_nt: TGCAGCGGAGGGGGTACGGGAAACACCATATATTTT; cdr3_aa: CSGGGTGNTIYF
j_call: TRBJ1-1; v_call: TRBV3-1; d_call: TRBD1; clone_size: many; cdr3_nt: TGTGCCAGCAGCCAAAGAACAGGGGCTGAAGCTTTCTTT; cdr3_aa: CASSQRTGAEAFF
j_call: TRBJ1-2; v_call: TRBV15; d_call: TRBD1; clone_size: few; cdr3_nt: TGTGCCACCAGCAGCCTGACAGGGCTTGGCTACACCTTC; cdr3_aa: CATSSLTGLGYTF
j_call: TRBJ2-1; v_call: TRBV25-1; d_call: .; clone_size: .; cdr3_nt: TGTGCCAGCAGTGATATAGGTCTTGGAAAAGGTGAGCAGTTCTTC; cdr3_aa: CASSDIGLGKGEQFF
j_call: TRBJ2-3; v_call: TRBV7-8; d_call: TRBD2; clone_size: many; cdr3_nt: TGTGCCAGCACCTTAACGGGGGGGAGCACAGATACGCAGTATTTT; cdr3_aa: CASTLTGGSTDTQYF
j_call: TRBJ2-2; v_call: TRBV6-1; d_call: .; clone_size: few; cdr3_nt: TGTGCCAGCAGTGTGACAACCACCGGGGAGCTGTTTTTT; cdr3_aa: CASSVTTTGELFF
j_call: TRBJ1-4; v_call: TRBV15; d_call: .; clone_size: .; cdr3_nt: TGTGCCACCAGCAGAGAAGTGACAACTAATGAAAAACTGTTTTTT; cdr3_aa: CATSREVTTNEKLFF
j_call: TRBJ2-7; v_call: TRBV15; d_call: .; clone_size: few; cdr3_nt: TGTGCCACCAGCCTTCCTTCACAGGGCTACGAGCAGTACTTC; cdr3_aa: CATSLPSQGYEQYF
j_call: TRBJ2-1; v_call: TRBV3-1; d_call: TRBD2; clone_size: many; cdr3_nt: TGTGCCAGCAGCCGATCGGGGGGAGCGCAGTTCTTC; cdr3_aa: CASSRSGGAQFF
j_call: TRBJ1-1; v_call: TRBV12-3/TRBV12-4; d_call: TRBD1; clone_size: .; cdr3_nt: TGTGCCAGCAGGTTAGGACAGGGAGCGACTGAAGCTTTCTTT; cdr3_aa: CASRLGQGATEAFF
j_call: TRBJ2-7; v_call: TRBV12-3/TRBV12-4; d_call: .; clone_size: few; cdr3_nt: TGTGCCAGCAGCCAGAAGAGCGAGCAGTACTTC; cdr3_aa: CASSQKSEQYF
j_call: TRBJ1-1; v_call: TRBV7-9; d_call: .; clone_size: .; cdr3_nt: TGTGCCAGCAGCTTAGAAGGTGTGGTTGAAGCTTTCTTT; cdr3_aa: CASSLEGVVEAFF
j_call: TRBJ2-2; v_call: TRBV20-1; d_call: TRBD1; clone_size: .; cdr3_nt: TGCAGTGCTAGAAGTGGACAGGGGGTTAACACCGGGGAGCTGTTTTTT; cdr3_aa: CSARSGQGVNTGELFF
j_call: TRBJ2-7; v_call: TRBV10-3; d_call: .; clone_size: .; cdr3_nt: TGTGCCATCAGTGAGTCGGGGAACAGCTACGAGCAGTACTTC; cdr3_aa: CAISESGNSYEQYF
j_call: TRBJ1-5; v_call: TRBV15; d_call: .; clone_size: few; cdr3_nt: TGTGCCACCAGCAGAGTTAAGAGTAGCAATCAGCCCCAGCATTTT; cdr3_aa: CATSRVKSSNQPQHF
j_call: TRBJ1-2; v_call: TRBV12-3/TRBV12-4; d_call: .; clone_size: many; cdr3_nt: TGTGCCAGCAACACAGGGCTGGCTAACTATGGCTACACCTTC; cdr3_aa: CASNTGLANYGYTF
j_call: TRBJ2-1; v_call: TRBV13; d_call: .; clone_size: many; cdr3_nt: TGTGCCAGCTCCATGATCGATGAGCAGTTCTTC; cdr3_aa: CASSMIDEQFF
j_call: TRBJ1-5; v_call: TRBV6-1; d_call: .; clone_size: many; cdr3_nt: TGTGCCAGCAGGGACGGTTATCTTAATCAGCCCCAGCATTTT; cdr3_aa: CASRDGYLNQPQHF
j_call: TRBJ2-3; v_call: TRBV5-1; d_call: .; clone_size: many; cdr3_nt: TGCGCCAGCCTTGGGAGGCGAGGGGATACGCAGTATTTT; cdr3_aa: CASLGRRGDTQYF
j_call: TRBJ2-1; v_call: TRBV18; d_call: TRBD2; clone_size: .; cdr3_nt: TGTGCCAGCTCACCGCGGGGGGCCGGGGATGAGCAGTTCTTC; cdr3_aa: CASSPRGAGDEQFF